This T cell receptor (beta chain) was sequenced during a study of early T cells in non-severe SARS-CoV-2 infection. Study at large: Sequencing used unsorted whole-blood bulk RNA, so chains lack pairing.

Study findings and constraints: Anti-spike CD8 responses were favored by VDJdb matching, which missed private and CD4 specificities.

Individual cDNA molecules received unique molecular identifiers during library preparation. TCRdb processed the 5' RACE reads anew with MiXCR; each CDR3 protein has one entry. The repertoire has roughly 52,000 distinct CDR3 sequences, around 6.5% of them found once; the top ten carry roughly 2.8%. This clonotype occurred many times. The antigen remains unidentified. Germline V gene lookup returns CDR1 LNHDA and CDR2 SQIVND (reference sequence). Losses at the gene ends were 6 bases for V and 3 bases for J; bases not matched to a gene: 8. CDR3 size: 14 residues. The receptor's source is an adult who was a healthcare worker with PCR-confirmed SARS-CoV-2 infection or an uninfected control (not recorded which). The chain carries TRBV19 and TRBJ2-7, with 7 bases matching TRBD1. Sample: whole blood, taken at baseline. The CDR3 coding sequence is TGTGCCAGTAGCGCGACAGGGCCCGGCTACGAGCAGTACTTC. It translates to CASSATGPGYEQYF. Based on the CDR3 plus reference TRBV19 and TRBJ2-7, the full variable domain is DGGITQSPKYLFRKEGQNVTLSCEQNLNHDAMYWYRQDPGQGLRLIYYSQIVNDFQKGDIAEGYSVSREKKESFPLTVTSAQKNPTAFYLCASSATGPGYEQYFGPGTRLTVT.